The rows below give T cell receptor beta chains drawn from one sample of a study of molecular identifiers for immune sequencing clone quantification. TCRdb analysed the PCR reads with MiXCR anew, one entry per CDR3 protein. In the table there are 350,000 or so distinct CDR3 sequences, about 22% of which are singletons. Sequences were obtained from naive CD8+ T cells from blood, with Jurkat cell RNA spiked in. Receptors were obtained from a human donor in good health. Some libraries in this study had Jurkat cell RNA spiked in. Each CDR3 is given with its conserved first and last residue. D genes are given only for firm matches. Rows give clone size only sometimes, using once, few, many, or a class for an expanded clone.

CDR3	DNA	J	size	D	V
CASSLAVAGGPDTQYF	TGTGCCAGCAGCTTAGCGGTAGCGGGGGGGCCGGATACGCAGTATTTT	TRBJ2-3	.	TRBD2	TRBV7-2
CASSYSWDPSTDTQYF	TGTGCCAGCAGTTATTCCTGGGATCCTAGCACAGATACGCAGTATTTT	TRBJ2-3	.	.	TRBV6-2/TRBV6-3
CASSLAGGTSGRGNEQFF	TGTGCCAGCAGCTTAGCCGGAGGGACTAGCGGGAGGGGCAATGAGCAGTTCTTC	TRBJ2-1	many	TRBD2	TRBV7-2
CSARDLERDSTGELFF	TGCAGTGCTAGAGACTTAGAGCGGGATAGTACCGGGGAGCTGTTTTTT	TRBJ2-2	many	TRBD2	TRBV20-1
CASSPGQGRDGCTF	TGCGCCAGCAGCCCGGGACAGGGGCGCGATGGCTGCACCTTC	TRBJ1-2	.	TRBD1	TRBV5-1
CASSTGGLAADTQYF	TGTGCCAGCAGCACCGGAGGACTAGCAGCAGATACGCAGTATTTT	TRBJ2-3	many	TRBD2	TRBV9
CASSELGFNTEAFF	TGTGCCAGCAGTGAATTGGGGTTTAACACTGAAGCTTTCTTT	TRBJ1-1	many	.	TRBV25-1
CASSYDGGDFNEQFF	TGTGCCAGCAGTTACGATGGGGGGGACTTCAATGAGCAGTTCTTC	TRBJ2-1	many	TRBD2	TRBV6-5
CASSTLLAGLQPYGQYF	TGTGCCAGTAGTACACTCTTGGCAGGACTGCAACCCTACGGGCAGTACTTC	TRBJ2-7	.	.	TRBV19
CASSSGTGGVYEQFF	TGTGCCAGCAGCTCCGGGACAGGGGGTGTCTATGAGCAGTTCTTC	TRBJ2-1	many	TRBD1	TRBV7-2
CAWSLGSYEQYF	TGTGCCTGGAGTTTGGGATCCTACGAGCAGTACTTC	TRBJ2-7	many	.	TRBV30
CASSYAGLAGRGTQHF	TGTGCCAGCAGTTACGCGGGACTAGCGGGAAGAGGGACCCAGCACTTC	TRBJ2-5	.	TRBD2	TRBV6-2/TRBV6-3
CASSSSRWASYSNQPQHF	TGTGCCAGCAGTTCATCACGGTGGGCTTCTTATAGCAATCAGCCCCAGCATTTT	TRBJ1-5	many	.	TRBV27
CASSLVSGTGELFF	TGTGCCAGCAGCTTAGTTTCCGGTACCGGGGAGCTGTTTTTT	TRBJ2-2	.	.	TRBV11-2
CASSQDRTGANTEAFF	TGCGCCAGCAGCCAAGACCGCACAGGGGCGAACACTGAAGCTTTCTTT	TRBJ1-1	few	TRBD1	TRBV4-3
CSVRPQGNPYEQYF	TGCAGCGTCCGTCCACAGGGTAACCCCTACGAGCAGTACTTC	TRBJ2-7	many	.	TRBV29-1
CASSSGTSGGPAVDTQYF	TGTGCCAGCAGTTCCGGGACTAGCGGGGGGCCTGCAGTGGATACGCAGTATTTT	TRBJ2-3	many	TRBD2	TRBV12-3/TRBV12-4
CASRPSRASTDTQYF	TGTGCCAGCAGACCCTCTCGGGCCTCCACAGATACGCAGTATTTT	TRBJ2-3	many	.	TRBV27
CSARDLQNQPQHF	TGCAGTGCTAGAGATCTACAGAATCAGCCCCAGCATTTT	TRBJ1-5	many	.	TRBV20-1
CASSLDPGMEQYF	TGTGCCAGCAGCTTAGATCCGGGTATGGAGCAGTACTTC	TRBJ2-7	many	.	TRBV7-9
CASSQSLGLNTEAFF	TGCGCCAGCAGCCAGTCTTTAGGGTTGAACACTGAAGCTTTCTTT	TRBJ1-1	.	.	TRBV4-1
CASSPRVESSNQPQHF	TGTGCCAGCAGTCCCCGCGTTGAGAGTAGCAATCAGCCCCAGCATTTT	TRBJ1-5	few	.	TRBV27
CASSYSRDGTREGGYTF	TGTGCCAGCAGTTACTCACGGGACGGAACTCGGGAGGGAGGCTACACCTTC	TRBJ1-2	many	.	TRBV6-5
CASSKPGCPGTGYSNQPQHF	TGTGCCAGCAGCAAACCGGGGTGTCCCGGGACAGGGTATAGCAATCAGCCCCAGCATTTT	TRBJ1-5	.	.	TRBV21-1
CASSYSATSGSYEQFF	TGTGCCAGCAGTTATAGTGCCACTAGCGGGAGCTATGAGCAGTTCTTC	TRBJ2-1	few	TRBD2	TRBV6-2/TRBV6-3
CATSRAPGDRSSTDTQYF	TGTGCCACCAGCAGAGCGCCGGGGGACAGGTCTAGCACAGATACGCAGTATTTT	TRBJ2-3	many	TRBD1	TRBV15
CASSPSGGRNTGELFF	TGTGCCAGCAGCCCCTCGGGGGGGCGAAACACCGGGGAGCTGTTTTTT	TRBJ2-2	.	TRBD2	TRBV11-3
CASSYGPYTEAFF	TGTGCCAGCAGTTACGGGCCTTACACTGAAGCTTTCTTT	TRBJ1-1	many	.	TRBV6-5
CSVEGSGMYEQYF	TGCAGCGTTGAAGGGTCGGGGATGTACGAGCAGTACTTC	TRBJ2-7	many	.	TRBV29-1
CASSEALLIGTTDTQYF	TGTGCCAGCAGTGAAGCGCTTTTGATCGGGACCACAGATACGCAGTATTTT	TRBJ2-3	many	.	TRBV2